Below, 9 T cell receptor beta chains from the same sample are listed, as sequenced in a study of human versus mouse CDR3 diversity and MHC coevolution. Some clones are missing from TCRdb's copy, which holds only in-frame ones; the method was immunoSEQ multiplex PCR. Of tens of thousands of clones detected, approximately 92% appear once; the ten largest clones hold more than 1.1%. Sequencing input: naive CD4+ T cells from blood. As to subset: CD45RO-negative CD62L-positive naive CD4 T cells. These receptor sequences come from a person aged 25 to 69 in good health.

This chain joins TRBV28 and TRBJ1-1; possibly TRBD1 for D (5 bases). Trimming pared 6 bases from V and 8 bases from J, leaving 16 bases between. The germline V gene encodes CDR1 MDHEN and CDR2 SYDVKM. CDR3 length equals 13 residues. The CDR3 spells CASRFRQFQEAFF. The CDR3 DNA sequence: TGTGCCAGCAGATTTAGACAGTTCCAGGAAGCTTTCTTT.

The J gene is TRBJ2-3, the V gene TRBV18; perhaps TRBD1 as D (6 bases). The CDR3 length is 14 residues. CDR1 KGHSH and CDR2 LQKENI come from the germline V gene. The ends were cut back, 3 bases at V and 9 bases at J, with 16 bases in the middle. CDR3 residues: CASSPPDRSRTQYF. The CDR3 coding sequence is TGTGCCAGCTCACCCCCTGACAGGTCGAGGACGCAGTATTTT.

This chain connects TRBV4-1 to TRBJ2-1, with a possible D match to TRBD1 (5 bases). V was cut by 1 base and J by 7 bases, with 11 bases left in between. From germline, CDR1 is MGHRA and CDR2 YSYEKL. CDR3 length: 14 residues. The CDR3: CASSQVPGWNEQFF. CDR3 coding DNA: TGCGCCAGCAGCCAAGTGCCAGGGTGGAATGAGCAGTTCTTC.

The chain couples TRBV7-2 to TRBJ1-2; 9 nucleotides line up with TRBD1. The CDR3 totals 15 residues. Germline V gene data show CDR1 as SGHTA and CDR2 as FQGNSA. With V trimmed by 4 bases and J by 3 bases, 6 bases remained unmatched. The CDR3 region has the DNA TGTGCCAGCAGCTCTCCTCGGACAGGGGACTATGGCTACACCTTC. This gives the protein CASSSPRTGDYGYTF. The variable domain in full, completed from reference TRBV7-2 and TRBJ1-2, reads GAGVSQSPSNKVTEKGKDVELRCDPISGHTALYWYRQSLGQGLEFLIYFQGNSAPDKSGLPSDRFSAERTGGSVSTLTIQRTQQEDSAVYLCASSSPRTGDYGYTFGSGTRLTVV.

The CDR3 DNA is TGTGCCAGCAGTGCGACAAATTCCTACGAGCAGTACTTC. This encodes CASSATNSYEQYF. The rearrangement uses TRBV27 and TRBJ2-7; D is undetermined. The CDR3 has 13 amino acids. Looked up from germline, CDR1 is MNHEY and CDR2 is SMNVEV (reference sequence). V lost 5 bases and J 1 base, leaving 9 bases between the germline ends.

The chain joins TRBV27 to TRBJ2-2, with TRBD1 as a possible D gene (7 bases). CDR1 is MNHEY, CDR2 SMNVEV, per germline (reference sequence). The CDR3 has 17 amino acids. Trimming took off 6 bases at V and 6 bases at J, with 23 bases between the two ends. This CDR3 is CASSSARIDREAGELFF. CDR3 nucleotide sequence: TGTGCCAGCAGCTCAGCCCGTATTGACAGGGAGGCCGGGGAGCTGTTTTTT.

The chain combines TRBV6-6 with TRBJ2-2; D perhaps matches TRBD2 (5 bases). The CDR3 contains 15 residues. Looked up from germline, CDR1 is MNHNY and CDR2 is SVGAGI (reference sequence). V was pared by 6 bases and J by 3 bases, with 14 bases between. CDR3 amino acids: CASSEDAGYTGELFF. The CDR3 DNA sequence: TGTGCCAGCAGCGAGGATGCGGGTTACACCGGGGAGCTGTTTTTT.

This rearrangement joins TRBV6-5 to TRBJ1-3; 8 bases agree with TRBD1. The CDR3 has 15 residues. In germline, CDR1 is MNHEY, CDR2 SVGAGI. V trimming: 6 bases; J trimming: 4 bases; junction bases outside the gene matches: 8. The DNA for the CDR3 is TGTGCCAGCAGACAGTTTGGACAGGGAGGAAACACCATATATTTT. Amino acids: CASRQFGQGGNTIYF.

The rearrangement uses TRBV4-3 and TRBJ1-4; D is unclear. V dropped 4 bases and J dropped 8 bases, with 20 bases sitting between them. This CDR3 contains 16 residues. Germline CDR1 is LGHNA and CDR2 is YSLEER. The CDR3 nucleotides are TGCGCCAGCAGCCCAGGCTGGTCGTCTGGGAGGGAAAAACTGTTTTTT. Amino acids: CASSPGWSSGREKLFF.